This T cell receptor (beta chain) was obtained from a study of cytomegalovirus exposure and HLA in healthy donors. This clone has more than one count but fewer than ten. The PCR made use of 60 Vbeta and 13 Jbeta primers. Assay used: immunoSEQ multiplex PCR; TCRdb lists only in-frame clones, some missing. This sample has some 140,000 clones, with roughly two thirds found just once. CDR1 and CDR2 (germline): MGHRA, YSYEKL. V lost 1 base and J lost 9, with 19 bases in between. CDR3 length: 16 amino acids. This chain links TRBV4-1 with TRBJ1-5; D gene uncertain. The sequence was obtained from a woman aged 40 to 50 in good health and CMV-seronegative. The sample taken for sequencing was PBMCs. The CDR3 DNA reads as TGCGCCAGCAGCCAAGGCTCATCCAGGCCCCCATGGCCCCAGCATTTT. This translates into CASSQGSSRPPWPQHF.